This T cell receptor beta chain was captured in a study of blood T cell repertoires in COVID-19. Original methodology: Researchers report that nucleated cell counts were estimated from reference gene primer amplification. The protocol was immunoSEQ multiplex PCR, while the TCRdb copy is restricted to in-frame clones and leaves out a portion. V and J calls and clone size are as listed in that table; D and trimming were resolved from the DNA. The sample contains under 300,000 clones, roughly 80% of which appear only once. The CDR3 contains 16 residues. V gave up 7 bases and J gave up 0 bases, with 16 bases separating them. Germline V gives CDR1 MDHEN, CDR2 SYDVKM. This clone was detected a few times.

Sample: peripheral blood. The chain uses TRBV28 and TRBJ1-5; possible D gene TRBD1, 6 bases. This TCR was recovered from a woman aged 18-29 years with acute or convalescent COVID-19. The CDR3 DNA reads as TGTGCCAGCACCATGACGACAGGAAATAGCAATCAGCCCCAGCATTTT. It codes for CASTMTTGNSNQPQHF.